The 8 T cell receptor beta chains given below trace back to one sample, sequenced in a study of CD8 T cells in Susac syndrome. RNA, at about 0.45 to 1 ug, was reverse transcribed with random hexamers. TCRdb reanalysed the immunoSEQ multiplex PCR reads using MiXCR and keeps one entry per CDR3 protein. This table holds roughly 140,000 distinct CDR3 sequences, almost 96% found once. The sequencing input was CD4+ T cells from PBMCs. These receptors originate from a human donor with Susac syndrome.

V gene TRBV6-6 combines with J gene TRBJ2-7, with 12 bases identical to TRBD2. The CDR3 contains 14 residues. The V gene's germline CDR1 is MNHNY and CDR2 SVGAGI (reference sequence). V shed 6 bases, J shed 5 bases, and the junction held 5 bases outside the gene matches. DNA of the CDR3: TGTGCCAGCAGGAGACTAGCGGGAGAGCACGAGCAGTACTTC. It specifies CASRRLAGEHEQYF.

The chain recombines TRBV5-1 with TRBJ2-7; D is uncertain. CDR3 size: 13 residues. V shed 0 bases and J shed 5 bases, with 9 bases lying between them. Germline CDR1 and CDR2: SGHRS and YFSETQ. CDR3 protein: CASSLAQKNEQYF. The CDR3 nucleotides read TGCGCCAGCAGCTTGGCTCAGAAAAACGAGCAGTACTTC.

The chain couples TRBV29-1 to TRBJ2-7; unclear D gene. Trimming removed 3 bases at V and 4 bases at J, with 10 bases between. CDR3 length equals 12 residues. The V gene's germline CDR1 is SQVTM and CDR2 ANQGSEA. The CDR3 reads CSVEKSRYEQYF. The DNA of the CDR3 is TGCAGCGTTGAGAAGTCCCGATACGAGCAGTACTTC.

For this clonotype: At one of its ends the junction is not consistent with the germline gene, which may arise from a read error. The genes are TRBV20-1 and TRBJ2-2, with TRBD1 matching over 10 bases. Looked up from germline, CDR1 is DFQATT and CDR2 is SNEGSKA (reference sequence). CDR3 length equals 13 residues. For the CDR3, the DNA is TGCAGTGCTAGACCCCCGGGACAGGGGCCCGGGGCTTTT. This sequence encodes CSARPPGQGPGAF.

In this sample, this clonotype turned up once. The chain combines TRBV6-1 with TRBJ2-5; a weak D match, TRBD2 (5 bases). V shed 4 bases and J shed 3 bases, with 18 bases lying between them. Germline V gene lookup returns CDR1 MNHNS and CDR2 SASEGT. The length of the CDR3 is 16 residues. Written as DNA, the CDR3 is TGTGCCAGCAGTGCCGGCGAAGGCGCCGGGGAAGAGACCCAGTACTTC. It codes for CASSAGEGAGEETQYF.

The chain has TRBV6-5 and TRBJ1-2; the D is unclear. This CDR3 is built from 12 residues. With 8 bases removed from V and 5 bases from J, the gap between germline ends came to 12 bases. The germline CDR1 and CDR2 sequences are MNHEY and SVGAGI. The CDR3 nucleotides are TGTGCCAGCGGCAATGGAGGGTATGGCTACACCTTC. Its translation is CASGNGGYGYTF.

This chain joins TRBV4-2 and TRBJ1-5; weak D call: TRBD1 (5 bases). Germline CDR1 is LGHNA and CDR2 is YNFKEQ. The CDR3 is 15 amino acids. Deletions cut 1 base from V and 0 bases from J, with 7 bases between. The CDR3 sequence: CASSQGDLSNQPQHF. CDR3 coding DNA: TGTGCCAGCAGCCAAGGGGACCTTAGCAATCAGCCCCAGCATTTT.

This clonotype came up once. CDR3 DNA: TGCGCCAGCAGCGCGAGGACCACAGATACGCAGTATTTT. Protein: CASSARTTDTQYF. The V and J genes are TRBV5-1 and TRBJ2-3, with D hard to call. Trimming cost V 4 bases and J 2 bases, with 8 bases left between them. Germline CDR1 reads SGHRS; CDR2 reads YFSETQ. The CDR3 length is 13 residues. The entire variable domain, with the rest obtained from reference TRBV5-1 and TRBJ2-3, is as follows: KAGVTQTPRYLIKTRGQQVTLSCSPISGHRSVSWYQQTPGQGLQFLFEYFSETQRNKGNFPGRFSGRQFSNSRSEMNVSTLELGDSALYLCASSARTTDTQYFGPGTRLTVL.